This T cell receptor beta chain derives from a study of blood T cell repertoires in COVID-19. About the study: COVID-19 samples from acute and convalescent phases originated in the United States, Italy and Spain. T cells, B-cell-depleted T cells, or PBMCs supplied cDNA or gDNA.

The CDR3 totals 14 residues. V was pared by 6 bases and J by 8 bases, with 10 bases of the junction left unmatched. Per germline, CDR1 MRHNA and CDR2 SNTAGT. Profiling relied on immunoSEQ multiplex PCR, and the TCRdb table lists in-frame clones only, not all of them. The data show some 65,000 clones, 74% seen once. This clone was counted between two and nine times. The chain has TRBV6-4 and TRBJ2-1; 7 bases are a match to TRBD2. The source is a woman at least 80 years old with acute or convalescent COVID-19. Sequencing used peripheral blood. The CDR3 is CASRRDYPWDEQFF. The CDR3 coding sequence is TGTGCCAGCAGACGGGACTACCCTTGGGATGAGCAGTTCTTC.